The next 5 T cell receptor beta chains were all read from a single sample in a study of regulatory T cells in long-lasting Graves disease. Building of the TCR beta libraries involved iRepertoire HTBI primers and Arm-PCR of CDR3 regions. TCRdb independently ran MiXCR on the multiplex PCR reads; one entry per CDR3 protein. Seen here are roughly 500,000 distinct CDR3 sequences, 13% observed once, and the top ten hold roughly a tenth. Sample time point: newly diagnosed GD, antithyroid drugs for less than 3 months. There was RNA extracted from PBMCs, and the TCR library was made from it. This sample was shared with a second study, whose subject was T cells in Graves' hyperthyroidism and ophthalmopathy.

The sample consisted of peripheral blood mononuclear cells (PBMCs), taken at new diagnosis, from a patient treated with antithyroid drugs. These receptor sequences come from a man aged 25-45 years with Graves disease.

This clonotype appeared a few times. This chain joins TRBV13 and TRBJ2-7; 12 positions match TRBD1. The germline V gene has CDR1 PRHDT and CDR2 FYEKMQ (reference sequence). V trimming: 3 bases; J trimming: 5 bases; junction bases outside the gene matches: 2. This CDR3 contains 14 residues. This CDR3 reads CASSFRDRGHEQYF. CDR3 DNA: TGTGCCAGCAGCTTCCGGGACAGGGGGCACGAGCAGTACTTC.

This clonotype appeared many times. This chain joins TRBV7-2 and TRBJ1-6, with TRBD1 as a possible D gene (5 bases). Germline lookup yields CDR1 SGHTA and CDR2 FQGNSA. The CDR3 extends over 15 amino acids. Trimming removed 5 bases at V and 7 bases at J, with 15 bases between. CDR3: CASSPWGRPNSPLHF. DNA of the CDR3: TGTGCCAGCAGCCCGTGGGGCAGGCCGAATTCACCCCTCCACTTT.

This clonotype was recorded many times. The chain links TRBV12-3 or TRBV12-4 to TRBJ2-2; 9 positions match TRBD1. With 4 bases clipped from V and 5 bases from J, the junction kept 5 bases outside the gene matches. The CDR3 contains 15 residues. DNA for the CDR3: TGTGCCAGCAGTTGGGGGACAGGGCGGACCGGGGAGCTGTTTTTT. This gives the protein CASSWGTGRTGELFF.

The J gene is TRBJ2-5, the V gene TRBV24-1; 7 nucleotides match TRBD2. J gave up 4 bases and V 0 bases, and 7 bases lay outside the gene matches. There are 16 residues in the CDR3. The germline gives CDR1 KGHDR, CDR2 SFDVKD. The CDR3 DNA reads TGTGCCACCAGTGATTTGGAGGCGGGAGAGGTAGAGACCCAGTACTTC. Protein product: CATSDLEAGEVETQYF.

This clonotype was seen at least ten times. V and J are TRBV6-1 and TRBJ2-7; 12 positions match TRBD2. CDR1 is MNHNS, CDR2 SASEGT, per germline. The CDR3 covers 19 residues. V was pared by 8 bases and J by 3 bases, with 20 bases of the junction left unmatched. CDR3 sequence: CASWSYRGLSSGRGYEQYF. The CDR3 DNA follows: TGTGCCAGCTGGAGTTACAGGGGGCTTTCTAGCGGGAGGGGCTACGAGCAGTACTTC.